A single sample is the source of the 21 T cell receptor beta chains below, sequenced in a study of early T cells in non-severe SARS-CoV-2 infection. Each CDR3 protein is one row after TCRdb ran MiXCR on the 5' RACE reads. The sample lists 65,000 to 90,000 distinct CDR3 sequences; approximately 12% were seen once. Sequences were obtained from whole blood. The source is an adult who was a healthcare worker with PCR-confirmed SARS-CoV-2 infection or an uninfected control (not recorded which).

This clonotype came up a few times. This chain links TRBV11-2 with TRBJ2-3; no firm D call. From germline, CDR1 is SGHAT and CDR2 FQNNGV. CDR3 size: 15 residues. The V end was cut by 7 bases, the J end by 0 bases, with 14 bases between. The DNA of the CDR3 is TGTGCCAGCACCCTAAATCCGACTAGCACAGATACGCAGTATTTT. It codes for CASTLNPTSTDTQYF. The variable domain in full, with the rest retrieved from reference TRBV11-2 and TRBJ2-3, is EAGVAQSPRYKIIEKRQSVAFWCNPISGHATLYWYQQILGQGPKLLIQFQNNGVVDDSQLPKDRFSAERLKGVDSTLKIQPAKLEDSAVYLCASTLNPTSTDTQYFGPGTRLTVL.

The rearrangement uses TRBV9 and TRBJ2-1; 7 nucleotides align to TRBD2. The CDR3 is 15 amino acids. CDR1 is SGDLS, CDR2 YYNGEE, per germline. The V gene end was trimmed by 0 bases and the J gene end by 3 bases; junction bases not matched to a gene: 3. CDR3 bases: TGTGCCAGCAGCGTAGAGGGACTACACTACAATGAGCAGTTCTTC. The encoded protein is CASSVEGLHYNEQFF.

This clonotype appeared a few times. This chain joins TRBV24-1 and TRBJ2-3; D is unresolved. V lost 4 bases, J lost 6 bases, and 7 bases lay in between. This CDR3 has 12 residues. Germline CDR1 KGHDR, CDR2 SFDVKD. The CDR3 bases are TGTGCCACCAGTGACGGATTGGATACGCAGTATTTT. Residues: CATSDGLDTQYF.

This clonotype was detected ten times or more. The chain is built from TRBV11-2 and TRBJ2-7; 8 bases line up with TRBD1. The V segment lost 1 base and the J segment 3 bases; nucleotides outside the gene matches: 5. The CDR3 is 15 amino acids. CDR1 and CDR2 from the germline V gene are SGHAT and FQNNGV. The CDR3: CASSLAPGQDYEQYF. In DNA, the CDR3 is TGTGCCAGCAGCTTAGCCCCGGGACAGGACTACGAGCAGTACTTC.

About this clonotype itself: Being one base from a much bigger clone, this may be a read error. The chain links TRBV2 to TRBJ1-3, with TRBD1 as a possible D gene (5 bases). This CDR3 is 11 amino acids long. Germline CDR1 SNHLY, CDR2 FYNNEI. The V end was cut by 11 bases, the J end by 8 bases, with 13 bases between. DNA for the CDR3: TGTGCCTGGACACGGAGGGACACCATATATTTT. Translation gives CAWTRRDTIYF. Filled out from reference TRBV2 and TRBJ1-3, the complete variable domain reads EPEVTQTPSHQVTQMGQEVILRCVPISNHLYFYWYRQILGQKVEFLVSFYNNEISEKSEIFDDQFSVERPDGSNFTLKIRSTKLEDSAMYFCAWTRRDTIYFGEGSWLTVV.

This clonotype was observed many times. V gene TRBV5-6 combines with J gene TRBJ1-5, with D hard to call. Germline V lookup: CDR1 SGHDT, CDR2 YYEEEE. The CDR3 is made up of 18 amino acids. Trimming took off 2 bases at V and 0 bases at J, with 18 bases between the two ends. The CDR3 bases are TGTGCCAGCAGCTTCCACCTAGGAGGGCAGCATAGCAATCAGCCCCAGCATTTT. Translated: CASSFHLGGQHSNQPQHF.

The chain combines TRBV29-1 with TRBJ2-1; 8 bases are shared with TRBD1. V lost 1 base, J lost 8 bases, and 7 bases stayed unmatched. Germline V CDR1 and CDR2: SQVTM, ANQGSEA. The CDR3 spans 14 residues. The CDR3 sequence is CSVEGAGGRDEQFF. The CDR3 region has the DNA TGCAGCGTTGAAGGGGCAGGGGGCAGGGATGAGCAGTTCTTC.

This clonotype was seen at least ten times. The chain links TRBV7-6 to TRBJ2-3; 13 bases line up with TRBD2. The CDR3 sequence is 19 residues long. V shed 1 base, J shed 6 bases, and the junction held 13 bases outside the gene matches. In germline, CDR1 is SGHVS, CDR2 FNYEAQ. CDR3 bases: TGTGCCAGCAGCTTAGGGACTAGCGGGAGTCCTATAATTTCGGATACGCAGTATTTT. This gives the protein CASSLGTSGSPIISDTQYF.

The gene calls are TRBV25-1 and TRBJ1-2, with D perhaps matching TRBD1 (5 bases). Trimming stripped 7 bases from V and 4 bases from J, with 10 bases between. The CDR3 length is 12 residues. The germline V gene encodes CDR1 MGHDK and CDR2 SYGVNS. The CDR3 region is CASNGQGYGYTF. The CDR3 bases are TGTGCCAGCAACGGGCAGGGCTATGGCTACACCTTC.

This clonotype was detected ten times or more. V usage is TRBV27 and J usage is TRBJ2-1; 8 nucleotides align to TRBD2. Trimming took 3 bases from V and 9 from J; bases not matched to a gene: 4. Per germline, CDR1 MNHEY and CDR2 SMNVEV (reference sequence). The CDR3 consists of 13 residues. The CDR3 here is CASSFAGGLEQFF. The CDR3 bases are TGTGCCAGCAGTTTCGCGGGAGGCCTTGAGCAGTTCTTC.

This clonotype was detected many times. The chain carries TRBV7-3 and TRBJ1-1; 9 nucleotides agree with TRBD1. Trimming cost V 6 bases and J 7 bases; bases outside gene matches: 9. Looked up from germline, CDR1 is SGHTA and CDR2 is FQGTGA. The CDR3 contains 14 residues. Here the CDR3 reads CASSRDRGKGEAFF. The CDR3 DNA reads as TGTGCCAGCAGTAGAGACAGGGGGAAAGGTGAAGCTTTCTTT.

This clonotype was counted ten times or more. The genes are TRBV11-2 and TRBJ2-7, with 8 bases identical to TRBD2. The trim removed 5 bases at V and 2 bases at J, leaving 8 bases unmatched. The V gene's germline CDR1 is SGHAT and CDR2 FQNNGV. The length of the CDR3 is 15 residues. CDR3 nucleotide sequence: TGTGCCAGCAGCCTCCCCCGGGGGGGTCCCTACGAGCAGTACTTC. It is translated as CASSLPRGGPYEQYF.

The rearrangement links TRBV5-1 to TRBJ2-3, with 11 bases aligning to TRBD2. There are 18 residues in the CDR3. With 0 bases clipped from V and 1 base from J, the junction kept 7 bases outside the gene matches. CDR1 is SGHRS and CDR2 is YFSETQ in the germline V gene. This chain's CDR3 is CASSLATRTSGRTDTQYF. The CDR3 region has the DNA TGCGCCAGCAGCTTGGCAACTCGGACTAGCGGGCGCACAGATACGCAGTATTTT.

The DNA of the CDR3 is TGCGCCAGCAGGGAAGGACAGGGCAAGAATTCACCCCTCCACTTT. It yields the protein CASREGQGKNSPLHF. This chain links TRBV5-1 with TRBJ1-6; 8 bases map to TRBD1. Germline loops: CDR1 SGHRS, CDR2 YFSETQ. CDR3 length: 15 residues. With 5 bases clipped from V and 7 bases from J, the junction kept 8 bases outside the gene matches. The full variable domain, completed using reference TRBV5-1 and TRBJ1-6, is KAGVTQTPRYLIKTRGQQVTLSCSPISGHRSVSWYQQTPGQGLQFLFEYFSETQRNKGNFPGRFSGRQFSNSRSEMNVSTLELGDSALYLCASREGQGKNSPLHFGNGTRLTVT.

This clonotype was counted only a few times. The chain carries TRBV2 and TRBJ2-1, with D possibly TRBD2 on 6 matching bases. There are 11 residues in the CDR3. The V end was cut by 2 bases, the J end by 12 bases, with 8 bases between. Per the germline V gene, CDR1 is SNHLY and CDR2 is FYNNEI. This chain's CDR3 is CASSETSRQFF. CDR3 coding DNA: TGTGCCAGCAGTGAAACTAGCAGGCAGTTCTTC.

This clonotype was found many times. The chain has TRBV6-2 or TRBV6-3 and TRBJ2-1; no clear D. Germline V gene data show CDR1 as MNHEY and CDR2 as SVGEGT. The length of the CDR3 is 11 residues. V was trimmed by 5 bases and J by 4 bases, leaving 3 bases between them. CDR3 coding DNA: TGTGCCAGCAGTCCGTACAATGAGCAGTTCTTC. Amino acid sequence: CASSPYNEQFF.

The sample holds a few counts of this clonotype. V gene TRBV4-2 combines with J gene TRBJ2-6; D uncertain. The V gene lost 0 bases and the J gene lost 0 bases, with 6 bases spanning the gap. Germline V gene sequence: CDR1 LGHNA, CDR2 YNFKEQ. This CDR3 contains 16 residues. The CDR3 sequence: CASSQDARSGANVLTF. The DNA for the CDR3 is TGTGCCAGCAGCCAAGATGCCCGCTCTGGGGCCAACGTCCTGACTTTC.

The V gene is TRBV7-3, the J gene TRBJ2-3; no firm D call. Trimming removed 0 bases at V and 4 bases at J, with 5 bases between. The CDR3 has 13 residues. Germline CDR1 reads SGHTA; CDR2 reads FQGTGA. CDR3 region: CASSLTAADTQYF. The CDR3, as DNA: TGTGCCAGCAGCTTAACGGCAGCAGATACGCAGTATTTT.

V is TRBV27 and J is TRBJ1-2; TRBD1 matches at 7 bases. The CDR3 has 13 amino acids. With 6 bases clipped from V and 4 bases from J, the junction kept 5 bases outside the gene matches. CDR1 is MNHEY and CDR2 is SMNVEV in the germline V gene (reference sequence). The CDR3 region is CASSQGTAYGYTF. CDR3 nucleotide sequence: TGTGCCAGCAGCCAAGGGACAGCCTATGGCTACACCTTC.

The chain couples TRBV29-1 to TRBJ2-7; perhaps TRBD1 as D (6 bases). CDR1 is SQVTM and CDR2 is ANQGSEA in the germline V gene. This CDR3 comprises 12 residues. Trimming stripped 6 bases from V and 4 bases from J, with 13 bases between. The CDR3 DNA reads as TGCAGCGTCAGGACAGCTACTTACGAGCAGTACTTC. Amino acid sequence: CSVRTATYEQYF.

The rearrangement links TRBV18 to TRBJ2-7; 12 bases map to TRBD2. There are 15 residues in the CDR3. V was clipped by 5 bases and J by 0 bases; unmatched bases: 2. Germline CDR1 and CDR2: KGHSH and LQKENI. CDR3 amino acids: CASSWTSGTSYEQYF. The CDR3 DNA follows: TGTGCCAGCTCATGGACTAGCGGGACCTCCTACGAGCAGTACTTC.